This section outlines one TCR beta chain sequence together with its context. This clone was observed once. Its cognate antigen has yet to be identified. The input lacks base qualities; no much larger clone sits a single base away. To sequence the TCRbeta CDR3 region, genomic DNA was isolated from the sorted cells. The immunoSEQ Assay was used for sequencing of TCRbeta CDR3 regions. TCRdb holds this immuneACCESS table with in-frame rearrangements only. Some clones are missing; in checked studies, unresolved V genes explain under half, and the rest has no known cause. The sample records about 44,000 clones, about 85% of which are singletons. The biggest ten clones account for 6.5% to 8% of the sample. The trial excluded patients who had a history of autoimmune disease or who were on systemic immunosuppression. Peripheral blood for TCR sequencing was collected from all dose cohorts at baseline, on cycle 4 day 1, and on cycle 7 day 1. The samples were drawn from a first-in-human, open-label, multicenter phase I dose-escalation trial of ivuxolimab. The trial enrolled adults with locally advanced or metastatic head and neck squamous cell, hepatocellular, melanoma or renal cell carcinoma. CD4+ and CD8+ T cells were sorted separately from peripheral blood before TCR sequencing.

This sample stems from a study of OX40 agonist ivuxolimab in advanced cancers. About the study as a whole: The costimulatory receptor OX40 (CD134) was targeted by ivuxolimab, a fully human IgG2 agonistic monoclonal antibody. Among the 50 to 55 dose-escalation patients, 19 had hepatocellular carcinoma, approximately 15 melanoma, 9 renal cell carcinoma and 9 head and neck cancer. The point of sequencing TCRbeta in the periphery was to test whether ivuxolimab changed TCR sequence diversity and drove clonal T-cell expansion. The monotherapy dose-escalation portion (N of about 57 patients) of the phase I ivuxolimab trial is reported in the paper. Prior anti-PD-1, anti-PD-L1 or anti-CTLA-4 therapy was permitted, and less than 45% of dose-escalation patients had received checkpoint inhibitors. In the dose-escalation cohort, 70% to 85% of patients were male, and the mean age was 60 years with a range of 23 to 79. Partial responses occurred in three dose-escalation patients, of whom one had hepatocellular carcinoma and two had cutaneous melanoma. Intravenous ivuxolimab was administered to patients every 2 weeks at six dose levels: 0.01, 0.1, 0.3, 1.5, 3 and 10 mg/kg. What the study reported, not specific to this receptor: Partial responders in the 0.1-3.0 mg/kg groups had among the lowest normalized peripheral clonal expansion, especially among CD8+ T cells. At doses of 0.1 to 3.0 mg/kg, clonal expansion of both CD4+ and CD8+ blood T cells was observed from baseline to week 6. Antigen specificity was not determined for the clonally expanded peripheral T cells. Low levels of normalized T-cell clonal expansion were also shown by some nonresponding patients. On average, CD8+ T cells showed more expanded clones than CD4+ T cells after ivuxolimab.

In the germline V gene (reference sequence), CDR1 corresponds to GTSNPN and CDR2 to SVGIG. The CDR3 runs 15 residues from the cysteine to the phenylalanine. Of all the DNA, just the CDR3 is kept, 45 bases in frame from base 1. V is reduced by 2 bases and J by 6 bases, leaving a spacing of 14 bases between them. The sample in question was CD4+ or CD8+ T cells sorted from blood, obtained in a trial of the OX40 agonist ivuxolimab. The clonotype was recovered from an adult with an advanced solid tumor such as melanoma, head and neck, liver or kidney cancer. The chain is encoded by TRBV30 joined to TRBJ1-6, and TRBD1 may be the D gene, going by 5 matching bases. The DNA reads TGTGCCTGGAGTTCCACCGGCAGGGCTAATTCACCCCTCCACTTT. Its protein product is CAWSSTGRANSPLHF.